The 21 T cell receptor beta chains listed next were all sequenced from one sample in a study of somatic mutations in cytotoxic T cells in rheumatoid arthritis. Data came from immunoSEQ multiplex PCR; TCRdb stores just in-frame clones and leaves some out. The profile covers 9,000 or so clones, with 75% to 85% appearing a single time and approximately 5% taken by the ten largest. Sequencing was done on a sample of CD8+ T cells sorted from blood. The receptors shown here come from an adult with rheumatoid arthritis.

This clone was recorded only once. CDR3 coding DNA: TGTGCCAGCAGCGGAGGGCTAGCGGGAGGAGATACGCAGTATTTT. As protein: CASSGGLAGGDTQYF. The genes are TRBV9 and TRBJ2-3; 11 bases map to TRBD2. CDR1 is SGDLS, CDR2 YYNGEE, per germline. Trimming took 3 bases from V and 5 from J; bases not matched to a gene: 5. The CDR3 length is 15 residues.

The chain uses TRBV7-9 and TRBJ2-1; D might be TRBD2 (6 bases). Germline V lookup: CDR1 SEHNR, CDR2 FQNEAQ (reference sequence). V was pared by 2 bases and J by 0 bases, with 11 bases between. This CDR3 is built from 16 residues. The CDR3 bases are TGTGCCAGCAGCTTATCAGGAGGGAACTCCTACAATGAGCAGTTCTTC. Its protein product is CASSLSGGNSYNEQFF.

V gene TRBV19 combines with J gene TRBJ2-7, with a weak D call TRBD1 (6 bases). Germline V gene sequence: CDR1 LNHDA, CDR2 SQIVND (reference sequence). This CDR3 contains 15 residues. Trimming took 3 bases from V and 0 from J, leaving 12 bases between them. The DNA for the CDR3 is TGTGCCAGTAGTATTTTGAGGGGGTCCTCCTACGAGCAGTACGTC. It encodes CASSILRGSSYEQYV.

The genes are TRBV28 and TRBJ1-5; D not certain. The ends were cut back, 6 bases at V and 8 bases at J, with 23 bases in the middle. Germline loops: CDR1 MDHEN, CDR2 SYDVKM. This CDR3 comprises 16 residues. In DNA form, the CDR3 reads TGTGCCAGCAGGTTCAAGCGACACATCCCGGGGAAGCCCCAGCATTTT. This gives the protein CASRFKRHIPGKPQHF.

This chain uses TRBV4-1 with TRBJ2-5, with D perhaps TRBD1 (5 bases). This CDR3 comprises 15 residues. V lost 0 bases to trimming and J lost 4 bases, with 12 bases between them. From germline, CDR1 is MGHRA and CDR2 YSYEKL. The CDR3 here is CASSQEGREGETQYF. CDR3 DNA sequence: TGCGCCAGCAGCCAAGAGGGCAGGGAAGGAGAGACCCAGTACTTC.

The rearrangement uses TRBV7-9 and TRBJ1-6, with 7 bases that match TRBD1. CDR3 length: 16 residues. Per the germline V gene, CDR1 is SEHNR and CDR2 is FQNEAQ (reference sequence). With V trimmed by 0 bases and J by 8 bases, 7 bases remained unmatched. CDR3 sequence reads: CASSLASTGPYSPLHF. CDR3 DNA sequence: TGTGCCAGCAGCTTAGCCTCGACAGGGCCTTATTCACCCCTCCACTTT. The variable domain in full, with the rest retrieved from reference TRBV7-9 and TRBJ1-6, is DTGVSQNPRHKITKRGQNVTFRCDPISEHNRLYWYRQTLGQGPEFLTYFQNEAQLEKSRLLSDRFSAERPKGSFSTLEIQRTEQGDSAMYLCASSLASTGPYSPLHFGNGTRLTVT.

The rearrangement uses TRBV19 and TRBJ1-1; D not certain. Per germline, CDR1 LNHDA and CDR2 SQIVND (reference sequence). V was pared by 6 bases and J by 3 bases, with 8 bases between. The CDR3 is 12 amino acids. The DNA for the CDR3 is TGTGCCAGTAGGGAGACGTACACTGAAGCTTTCTTT. This sequence encodes CASRETYTEAFF.

The chain joins TRBV6-4 to TRBJ2-7; a possible D gene is TRBD2 (5 bases). Per germline, CDR1 MRHNA and CDR2 SNTAGT. CDR3 length equals 13 residues. V was shortened by 8 bases and J by 2 bases, with 13 bases between the two germline ends. CDR3 coding DNA: TGTGCCAGCCCCATTAGCGCGGCCTACGAGCAGTACTTC. This translates into CASPISAAYEQYF.

The chain uses TRBV10-1 and TRBJ2-3; D unresolved. V was cut by 10 bases and J by 3 bases, with 17 bases left in between. Germline loops: CDR1 WNHNN, CDR2 SYGVQD (reference sequence). The CDR3 extends over 14 amino acids. The CDR3 DNA reads TGCGCCACCTTGACACTCGATGAAACAGATACGCAGTATTTT. Encoded protein: CATLTLDETDTQYF.

The V gene is TRBV6-5, the J gene TRBJ1-1, with a possible D match to TRBD1 (6 bases). The ends were cut back, 5 bases at V and 0 bases at J, with 13 bases in the middle. Germline V gene sequence: CDR1 MNHEY, CDR2 SVGAGI. This CDR3 comprises 15 residues. CDR3 DNA: TGTGCCAGCAGTCTCACGGGGGACATGAACACTGAAGCTTTCTTT. Residues: CASSLTGDMNTEAFF.

The CDR3 here is CASSWTMESSEAFF. The CDR3 nucleotides are TGTGCCAGCAGCTGGACAATGGAGAGCTCTGAAGCTTTCTTT. The chain combines TRBV6-1 with TRBJ1-1; D might be TRBD1 (5 bases). Trimming removed 6 bases at V and 6 bases at J, with 17 bases between. CDR3 length: 14 residues. CDR1 and CDR2 from the germline V gene are MNHNS and SASEGT.

The chain has TRBV7-9 and TRBJ2-2, with a possible D match to TRBD1 (6 bases). With 2 bases removed from V and 4 bases from J, the gap between germline ends came to 14 bases. From germline, CDR1 is SEHNR and CDR2 FQNEAQ (reference sequence). The CDR3 spans 16 residues. For the CDR3, the DNA is TGTGCCAGCAGCTTAACGACCGGGACATTCACCGGGGAGCTGTTTTTT. Translating gives CASSLTTGTFTGELFF.

The chain combines TRBV19 with TRBJ2-2; 11 nucleotides line up with TRBD1. This CDR3 contains 19 residues. Germline assignment: CDR1 LNHDA and CDR2 SQIVND (reference sequence). The trim removed 4 bases at V and 3 bases at J, leaving 13 bases unmatched. CDR3 sequence: CASSTRTGGSLSDTGELFF. CDR3 bases: TGTGCCAGTAGTACCAGGACAGGGGGCTCGTTGTCGGACACCGGGGAGCTGTTTTTT.

The V and J genes are TRBV27 and TRBJ2-1, with 7 bases lining up with TRBD2. The J segment lost 2 bases and the V segment lost 4 bases, leaving 11 bases of the junction unmatched. This CDR3 is 17 amino acids long. The germline gives CDR1 MNHEY, CDR2 SMNVEV (reference sequence). The CDR3 nucleotides read TGTGCCAGCAGTTCATCGCCGCCGGGACTAACCTACAATGAGCAGTTCTTC. It is translated as CASSSSPPGLTYNEQFF.

The DNA for the CDR3 is TGTGCCAGCAGCCGGACAGGGAGCTCCTACGAGCAGTACTTC. Translated, it gives CASSRTGSSYEQYF. This rearrangement joins TRBV2 to TRBJ2-5, with 8 bases that match TRBD1. The tail of the sequence fits TRBJ2-7 better, so the J call may be wrong. CDR1 is SNHLY, CDR2 FYNNEI, per germline. This CDR3 is 14 amino acids long.

V usage is TRBV7-2 and J usage is TRBJ2-1; unclear D gene. This CDR3 region has 12 residues. V shed 3 bases and J shed 9 bases, with 9 bases lying between them. CDR1 is SGHTA and CDR2 is FQGNSA in the germline V gene. The CDR3 sequence is CASSLATGEQFF. In DNA, the CDR3 is TGTGCCAGCAGCTTGGCCACGGGTGAGCAGTTCTTC. Variable domain in full (rest from reference TRBV7-2 and TRBJ2-1): GAGVSQSPSNKVTEKGKDVELRCDPISGHTALYWYRQSLGQGLEFLIYFQGNSAPDKSGLPSDRFSAERTGGSVSTLTIQRTQQEDSAVYLCASSLATGEQFFGPGTRLTVL.

This clone has only one observation. The chain carries TRBV19 and TRBJ1-2; possible D gene TRBD1, 5 bases. Trimming pared 5 bases from V and 4 bases from J, leaving 29 bases between. The CDR3 spans 19 residues. Per the germline V gene, CDR1 is LNHDA and CDR2 is SQIVND (reference sequence). The DNA for the CDR3 is TGTGCCAGTAGTTCGGACTCGGCGACAGTCCCTGGCTCTATCTATGGCTACACCTTC. Protein: CASSSDSATVPGSIYGYTF.

The rearrangement joins TRBV4-1 to TRBJ2-5, with TRBD2 as a possible D gene (5 bases). The germline V gene encodes CDR1 MGHRA and CDR2 YSYEKL. CDR3 length equals 16 residues. Trimming pared 0 bases from V and 5 bases from J, leaving 16 bases between. CDR3: CASSQDRLRERETQYF. As DNA, the CDR3 is TGCGCCAGCAGCCAAGATCGGCTTCGGGAAAGGGAGACCCAGTACTTC.

Only one count was recorded for this clone. The chain links TRBV28 to TRBJ1-2; 9 nucleotides agree with TRBD1. The CDR3 covers 17 residues. Germline CDR1 is MDHEN and CDR2 is SYDVKM. The V and J ends lost 3 bases and 0 bases, in that order; junction bases with no gene match: 8. The CDR3 loop is CASSFGTGFSANYGYTF. The CDR3 bases are TGTGCCAGCAGTTTTGGGACAGGGTTCTCAGCTAACTATGGCTACACCTTC.

The V call is TRBV28, the J call TRBJ2-5; D perhaps matches TRBD2 (5 bases). Trimming cost V 9 bases and J 5 bases, with 19 bases left between them. Germline V gives CDR1 MDHEN, CDR2 SYDVKM. The CDR3 covers 14 residues. The CDR3: CASKVEGSEETQYF. The CDR3 DNA reads as TGTGCCAGTAAGGTAGAGGGTTCGGAGGAGACCCAGTACTTC. Looking up the rest from reference TRBV28 and TRBJ2-5 gives the full variable domain: DVKVTQSSRYLVKRTGEKVFLECVQDMDHENMFWYRQDPGLGLRLIYFSYDVKMKEKGDIPEGYSVSREKKERFSLILESASTNQTSMYLCASKVEGSEETQYFGPGTRLLVL.

The V call is TRBV6-6, the J call TRBJ2-7; no reliable D call. Trimming removed 2 bases from V and 0 bases from J, with 11 bases in between. The germline V gene has CDR1 MNHNY and CDR2 SVGAGI (reference sequence). This CDR3 is built from 15 residues. DNA of the CDR3: TGTGCCAGCAGTTACGGCAGTCCAAACTCCTACGAGCAGTACTTC. This gives the protein CASSYGSPNSYEQYF.